This T cell receptor (beta chain) came from a study of T-cell memory formation after mild COVID-19. TCRdb analysed the 5' RACE reads with MiXCR anew, one entry per CDR3 protein. This table has approximately 240,000 distinct CDR3 sequences, 16% appearing once. J was trimmed by 2 bases and V by 6 bases; bases with no gene match: 5. CDR1 and CDR2 from the germline V gene are SGHRS and YFSETQ. CDR3 size: 14 residues. What was sequenced was PBMCs or a T cell subset sorted from them (not recorded which). This clonotype was sampled from a young man who had mild COVID-19 (a few samples of this study predate the infection). Cell type and time point are not known. This chain connects TRBV5-1 to TRBJ1-2, with 9 bases that match TRBD1. CDR3 in amino acids: CASTRQGENYGYTF. CDR3 in DNA: TGCGCCAGCACCAGACAGGGGGAGAACTATGGCTACACCTTC.